The source of this T cell receptor (beta chain) is a study of blood T cell repertoires in COVID-19. Across the whole study: From the United States, Italy and Spain came samples of acute and convalescent COVID-19. T cells, B-cell-depleted T cells, or PBMCs provided the cDNA or gDNA that served as material.

Germline-derived CDR1 and CDR2 are MNHEY and SVGAGI. V was pared by 6 bases and J by 5 bases, with 6 bases of the junction left unmatched. The length of the CDR3 is 15 residues. In the source study's methods: Amplification with reference gene primers provided the estimates of nucleated cell counts. Sequenced by immunoSEQ multiplex PCR; TCRdb stores in-frame clones only, minus some. That table furnishes V, J and clone size, whereas the DNA furnished D and trimming. The table lists about 140,000 clones, around nine tenths of them singletons. V is TRBV6-5 and J is TRBJ2-2; 10 bases align to TRBD1. This sequence was found in a man aged 50 to 60 with active or convalescent COVID-19. The sample taken for sequencing was peripheral blood. CDR3 sequence (DNA): TGTGCCAGCAGGCGACAGGGGGCGGTGACCGGGGAGCTGTTTTTT. Translating gives CASRRQGAVTGELFF.